This entry lists 30 T cell receptor beta chains sequenced from one sample in a study of CD8 T cells in ankylosing spondylitis. Using its own MiXCR run on the 5' RACE reads, TCRdb lists one record per CDR3 protein. In the table there are approximately 140,000 distinct CDR3 sequences, approximately 44% of which are singletons. Source material: synovial fluid, either unsorted or a sorted T cell fraction (not recorded which). These receptors were collected from a male donor with ankylosing spondylitis.

The gene calls are TRBV12-3 or TRBV12-4 and TRBJ1-1; 7 positions match TRBD1. The CDR3 covers 17 residues. With 3 bases clipped from V and 1 base from J, the junction kept 11 bases outside the gene matches. CDR3: CASSFGMGQYPNTEAFF. The CDR3 nucleotides read TGTGCCAGCAGTTTCGGCATGGGACAGTACCCGAACACTGAAGCTTTCTTT.

The chain combines TRBV12-3 or TRBV12-4 with TRBJ2-6; 7 bases align to TRBD2. J was trimmed by 4 bases and V by 7 bases; bases with no gene match: 13. This CDR3 spans 17 amino acids. The CDR3 region is CASTYWGRVLGANVLTF. The CDR3, as DNA: TGTGCCAGCACCTACTGGGGGAGGGTATTGGGGGCCAACGTCCTGACTTTC.

This clonotype was picked up a small number of times. The genes are TRBV20-1 and TRBJ2-1; TRBD2 matches 15 bases. After removal of 3 bases from V and 8 bases from J, the junction contained 5 bases not matched to a gene. Germline loops: CDR1 DFQATT, CDR2 SNEGSKA (reference sequence). The CDR3 length is 15 residues. Written as DNA, the CDR3 is TGCAGTGCTAGGAGAGGACTAGCGGGAGGGGATGAGCAGTTCTTC. Its translation is CSARRGLAGGDEQFF.

J is TRBJ2-7 and V is TRBV29-1, with 7 bases that match TRBD1. V shed 6 bases and J 2 bases; nucleotides not matched to a gene: 13. Germline CDR1 is SQVTM and CDR2 is ANQGSEA. The CDR3 is 15 amino acids. The CDR3 is CSVQTGTARTYEQYF. As DNA, the CDR3 is TGCAGCGTACAAACCGGGACAGCCCGGACCTACGAGCAGTACTTC.

This chain links TRBV7-3 with TRBJ1-2, with D possibly matching TRBD1 (6 bases). The CDR3 runs 14 residues. V was shortened by 0 bases and J by 3 bases, with 8 bases between the two germline ends. The germline V gene encodes CDR1 SGHTA and CDR2 FQGTGA. CDR3 sequence reads: CASSLTGGDYGYTF. CDR3 in DNA: TGTGCCAGCAGCTTAACAGGGGGTGACTATGGCTACACCTTC.

This clonotype was recorded at least ten times. V usage is TRBV7-9 and J usage is TRBJ2-7; 7 nucleotides match TRBD1. The CDR3 is made up of 16 amino acids. J was trimmed by 0 bases and V by 5 bases; bases with no gene match: 10. CDR1 and CDR2 (germline): SEHNR, FQNEAQ (reference sequence). CDR3 residues: CASSLVGDSPSYEQYF. The CDR3 coding sequence is TGTGCCAGCAGCCTAGTCGGGGACAGTCCCTCCTACGAGCAGTACTTC.

The chain links TRBV5-1 to TRBJ2-1, with 9 bases aligning to TRBD1. This CDR3 has 18 residues. Germline CDR1 reads SGHRS; CDR2 reads YFSETQ. V shed 4 bases and J 2 bases; nucleotides not matched to a gene: 13. This CDR3 is CASSESTGGDFTYNEQFF. The CDR3 DNA sequence: TGCGCCAGCAGCGAGTCGACAGGGGGGGATTTTACCTACAATGAGCAGTTCTTC.

CDR3 loop: CASSLWVRSEAFF. The CDR3, as DNA: TGTGCCAGCAGTTTATGGGTCCGGTCTGAAGCTTTCTTT. V and J are TRBV27 and TRBJ1-1; D remains unclear. The CDR3 sequence is 13 residues long. Germline V CDR1 and CDR2: MNHEY, SMNVEV (reference sequence). The ends were cut back, 1 base at V and 6 bases at J, with 9 bases in the middle.

This clonotype was detected only a few times. The chain has TRBV28 and TRBJ2-1; D is perhaps TRBD2 (5 bases). V lost 4 bases, J lost 6 bases, and 16 bases lay in between. The CDR3 has 15 residues. CDR1 and CDR2 (germline): MDHEN, SYDVKM. The DNA of the CDR3 is TGTGCCAGCAGTTCTGCAATGGGAGTTGGCAATGAGCAGTTCTTC. Amino acid sequence: CASSSAMGVGNEQFF.

The CDR3 DNA reads as TGCAGTGCTAGATGGGAGACAGGAGGGCCGGCGGATACGCAGTATTTT. This translates into CSARWETGGPADTQYF. The chain carries TRBV20-1 and TRBJ2-3; the D gene could be TRBD1 or TRBD2 (6 bases each). The CDR3 loop spans 16 amino acids. Deletions cut 2 bases from V and 6 bases from J, with 21 bases between. Germline CDR1 is DFQATT and CDR2 is SNEGSKA (reference sequence).

The chain employs TRBV29-1 and TRBJ2-6, with D hard to call. The germline CDR1 and CDR2 sequences are SQVTM and ANQGSEA. V lost 6 bases to trimming and J lost 0 bases, with 9 bases between them. This CDR3 contains 14 residues. As DNA, the CDR3 is TGCAGCGTGTTTTGGGCCTCTGGGGCCAACGTCCTGACTTTC. This gives the protein CSVFWASGANVLTF.

V and J are TRBV12-3 or TRBV12-4 and TRBJ2-7, with TRBD1 as a possible D gene (6 bases). V lost 8 bases and J 5 bases, leaving 16 bases between the germline ends. The CDR3 runs to 13 residues. CDR3 sequence: CASGRTGTHEQYF. The CDR3 DNA is TGTGCCAGCGGTCGAACAGGGACGCACGAGCAGTACTTC.

This sequence joins TRBV5-5 and TRBJ2-3; 8 nucleotides agree with TRBD1. The junction had 7 bases not matched to a gene; V was cut back by 4 bases and J by 6 bases. CDR3 length: 14 residues. Germline CDR1 and CDR2: SGHKS and YYEKEE (reference sequence). CDR3 region: CASSHGQGVDTQYF. The CDR3 nucleotides are TGTGCCAGCAGCCACGGACAGGGCGTGGATACGCAGTATTTT.

The table lists this clonotype with a few counts. The CDR3 DNA reads TGTGCCAGCAGCTTAAGATCACTAGCGCCAAACACCGGGGAGCTGTTTTTT. This gives the protein CASSLRSLAPNTGELFF. V gene TRBV7-6 combines with J gene TRBJ2-2, with 7 positions matching TRBD2. Trimming took 2 bases from V and 2 from J; bases not matched to a gene: 8. The length of the CDR3 is 17 residues. Germline CDR1 is SGHVS and CDR2 is FNYEAQ.

This chain uses TRBV15 with TRBJ1-1; 8 nucleotides align to TRBD1. The germline gives CDR1 LNHNV, CDR2 YYDKDF (reference sequence). With 7 bases clipped from V and 4 bases from J, the junction kept 8 bases outside the gene matches. This CDR3 has 14 residues. CDR3 in amino acids: CATKDREGPTEAFF. Written as DNA, the CDR3 is TGTGCCACCAAGGACAGGGAGGGACCCACTGAAGCTTTCTTT.

This clonotype was seen more than once but under ten times. The V gene is TRBV7-9, the J gene TRBJ2-1, with no clear D. This CDR3 region has 15 residues. V lost 0 bases and J lost 2, with 8 bases in between. CDR1 and CDR2 from the germline V gene are SEHNR and FQNEAQ (reference sequence). The chain's CDR3 is CASSLAGWPYNEQFF. The CDR3 DNA is TGTGCCAGCAGCTTAGCGGGCTGGCCCTACAATGAGCAGTTCTTC.

The J gene is TRBJ2-7, the V gene TRBV27, with D unclear. The CDR3 extends over 13 amino acids. V was clipped by 3 bases and J by 3 bases, with 9 bases between them. Germline V gene sequence: CDR1 MNHEY, CDR2 SMNVEV (reference sequence). As DNA, the CDR3 is TGTGCCAGCAGTTTCGCCGAGAACTACGAGCAGTACTTC. Translation gives CASSFAENYEQYF.

This chain connects TRBV5-5 to TRBJ2-7; 7 nucleotides match TRBD1. The junction had 7 bases not matched to a gene; V was cut back by 0 bases and J by 1 base. The CDR3 totals 16 residues. Germline CDR1 SGHKS, CDR2 YYEKEE (reference sequence). As DNA, the CDR3 is TGTGCCAGCAGCTTGGCCCCGAGACAGGGTTCCTACGAGCAGTACTTC. Its protein product is CASSLAPRQGSYEQYF.

J is TRBJ1-1 and V is TRBV5-6; D call uncertain. The V and J ends lost 0 bases and 0 bases respectively, with 6 bases between them. Germline V gives CDR1 SGHDT, CDR2 YYEEEE. CDR3 length: 14 residues. The CDR3 DNA reads TGTGCCAGCAGCTTGGTGGCCTTGAACACTGAAGCTTTCTTT. Residues: CASSLVALNTEAFF.

V and J are TRBV5-4 and TRBJ2-6; D unclear. CDR1 SGHNT and CDR2 YYREEE come from the germline V gene (reference sequence). V dropped 5 bases and J dropped 2 bases, with 11 bases sitting between them. The length of the CDR3 is 15 residues. The CDR3 bases are TGTGCCAGCAGAGACGGTCCCGCTGGGGCCAACGTCCTGACTTTC. It yields the protein CASRDGPAGANVLTF.

This clonotype was detected many times. The chain couples TRBV12-3 or TRBV12-4 to TRBJ2-7; TRBD1 might be the D (5 bases). CDR3 length: 13 residues. The V gene lost 7 bases and the J gene lost 3 bases, with 13 bases spanning the gap. This CDR3 reads CASKPTDHYEQYF. The CDR3 nucleotides are TGTGCCAGCAAACCGACAGACCACTACGAGCAGTACTTC.

This clonotype showed up just a few times. The junction and the germline gene differ at one end; a read error may be behind it. CDR3 sequence: CAGRDSRSSYNSPLHF. The CDR3 DNA reads TGTGCCGGCAGGGACAGCCGGAGCTCCTATAATTCACCCCTCCACTTT. The chain combines TRBV6-7 with TRBJ1-6, with TRBD1 matching 7 bases. TRBV6-7 is marked as an open reading frame, function uncertain. This CDR3 is built from 16 residues.

The chain couples TRBV5-6 to TRBJ2-5, with 9 positions matching TRBD1. The CDR3 extends over 14 amino acids. The germline V gene encodes CDR1 SGHDT and CDR2 YYEEEE. V shed 4 bases and J 3 bases; nucleotides not matched to a gene: 4. CDR3 loop: CASSGRDREETQYF. The CDR3 bases are TGTGCCAGCAGCGGTCGGGACAGGGAAGAGACCCAGTACTTC.

The V call is TRBV13, the J call TRBJ2-1, with TRBD2 matching over 13 bases. With V trimmed by 5 bases and J by 4 bases, 5 bases remained unmatched. From germline, CDR1 is PRHDT and CDR2 FYEKMQ (reference sequence). This CDR3 has 16 residues. DNA for the CDR3: TGTGCCAGCAGCAAATTGACTAGCGGGGGGTACAATGAGCAGTTCTTC. Amino acid sequence: CASSKLTSGGYNEQFF. Filled out from reference TRBV13 and TRBJ2-1, the complete variable domain reads AAGVIQSPRHLIKEKRETATLKCYPIPRHDTVYWYQQGPGQDPQFLISFYEKMQSDKGSIPDRFSAQQFSDYHSELNMSSLELGDSALYFCASSKLTSGGYNEQFFGPGTRLTVL.

This chain's CDR3 is CASSMARTSYNEQFF. CDR3 coding DNA: TGTGCCAGTAGTATGGCTAGGACTAGCTACAATGAGCAGTTCTTC. V and J are TRBV19 and TRBJ2-1, with 7 bases lining up with TRBD2. Germline V gene sequence: CDR1 LNHDA, CDR2 SQIVND (reference sequence). This CDR3 region has 15 residues. V shed 3 bases and J 3 bases; nucleotides not matched to a gene: 5.

The rearrangement joins TRBV12-3 or TRBV12-4 to TRBJ1-5; D not certain. V was trimmed by 8 bases and J by 4 bases, leaving 21 bases between them. CDR3 length: 16 residues. DNA for the CDR3: TGTGCCAGCTCTTACGGCAGGAACATAAGGAATCAGCCCCAGCATTTT. Its protein product is CASSYGRNIRNQPQHF.

This clonotype has only a few counts. V and J are TRBV6-1 and TRBJ2-1, with D perhaps matching TRBD2 (6 bases). Germline V lookup: CDR1 MNHNS, CDR2 SASEGT. Trimming took 1 base from V and 2 from J, leaving 9 bases between them. The CDR3 extends over 15 amino acids. The CDR3: CASSEEWGAYNEQFF. DNA of the CDR3: TGTGCCAGCAGTGAAGAGTGGGGGGCCTACAATGAGCAGTTCTTC.

The chain carries TRBV4-2 and TRBJ2-3; 8 bases are a match to TRBD2. The CDR3 totals 17 residues. V lost 3 bases to trimming and J lost 2 bases; unmatched junction nucleotides: 10. CDR1 LGHNA and CDR2 YNFKEQ come from the germline V gene. The CDR3 region is CASSQSPGLVSTDTQYF. In DNA form, the CDR3 reads TGTGCCAGCAGCCAGAGTCCGGGACTAGTCTCCACAGATACGCAGTATTTT.

This chain joins TRBV4-1 and TRBJ1-2; D call uncertain. V lost 3 bases and J 10 bases, leaving 24 bases between the germline ends. The CDR3 extends over 16 amino acids. Germline loops: CDR1 MGHRA, CDR2 YSYEKL. This CDR3 is CASSHPGHSPYRNYTF. The CDR3 DNA sequence: TGCGCCAGCAGCCACCCCGGTCACAGTCCCTACCGCAACTACACCTTC.

The CDR3 region is CSVPYGYEQYF. DNA of the CDR3: TGCAGCGTGCCTTATGGCTACGAGCAGTACTTC. The V call is TRBV20-1, the J call TRBJ2-7; D is uncertain. The germline V gene has CDR1 DFQATT and CDR2 SNEGSKA (reference sequence). This CDR3 has 11 residues.